Following are 22 T cell receptor beta chains from one sample sequenced in a study of blood T cell repertoires in COVID-19. Profiled with immunoSEQ multiplex PCR; TCRdb holds only in-frame clones, not every one. The table includes about 370,000 clones, approximately 92% detected once. The sequenced sample was PBMCs or T cells enriched from blood (not recorded which). The receptors come from a man aged 18 to 30 who had recovered from COVID-19.

About this clone itself: Other DNA variants within this sample encode the same CDR3. The chain employs TRBV19 and TRBJ2-1; the match to TRBD1 covers 9 bases. This CDR3 region has 15 residues. The germline V gene encodes CDR1 LNHDA and CDR2 SQIVND (reference sequence). The J segment lost 2 bases and the V segment lost 4 bases, leaving 3 bases of the junction unmatched. The CDR3 spells CASSTGQGPYNEQFF. Written as DNA, the CDR3 is TGTGCCAGTAGTACGGGACAGGGTCCCTACAATGAGCAGTTCTTC.

The CDR3 DNA sequence: TGTGCCAGCAGCTCCGGGACAGGAGGAAACACCATATATTTT. It is translated as CASSSGTGGNTIYF. V is TRBV9 and J is TRBJ1-3, with 8 bases that match TRBD1. This CDR3 spans 14 amino acids. Germline loops: CDR1 SGDLS, CDR2 YYNGEE. The V and J ends lost 4 bases and 4 bases, in that order; junction bases with no gene match: 4. The variable domain in full, completed from reference TRBV9 and TRBJ1-3, reads DSGVTQTPKHLITATGQRVTLRCSPRSGDLSVYWYQQSLDQGLQFLIQYYNGEERAKGNILERFSAQQFPDLHSELNLSSLELGDSALYFCASSSGTGGNTIYFGEGSWLTVV.

This chain joins TRBV5-1 and TRBJ2-5; D is possibly TRBD2 (6 bases). Germline CDR1 is SGHRS and CDR2 is YFSETQ. This CDR3 is 13 amino acids long. V was pared by 4 bases and J by 5 bases, with 12 bases between. The CDR3 reads CASSERGGETQYF. The CDR3 DNA reads as TGCGCCAGCAGCGAGAGGGGAGGTGAGACCCAGTACTTC.

The chain uses TRBV24-1 and TRBJ2-3, with 10 bases aligning to TRBD2. Germline V lookup: CDR1 KGHDR, CDR2 SFDVKD. With 9 bases clipped from V and 6 bases from J, the junction kept 23 bases outside the gene matches. The CDR3 sequence is 19 residues long. In DNA, the CDR3 is TGTGCCACCCAAACGCCCAGCGGGAGGGATTTTGAAACTCTGGATACGCAGTATTTT. Residues: CATQTPSGRDFETLDTQYF.

The V gene is TRBV7-9, the J gene TRBJ1-1; D uncertain. The CDR3 covers 14 residues. The V gene's germline CDR1 is SEHNR and CDR2 FQNEAQ (reference sequence). V lost 0 bases, J lost 4 bases, and 9 bases lay in between. The CDR3 region is CASSLAGLGTEAFF. The CDR3, as DNA: TGTGCCAGCAGCTTAGCCGGGTTGGGCACTGAAGCTTTCTTT.

This clone was observed many times. The chain couples TRBV6-2 or TRBV6-3 to TRBJ1-5; D unclear. V was shortened by 6 bases and J by 0 bases, with 9 bases between the two germline ends. Germline loops: CDR1 MNHEY, CDR2 SVGEGT. CDR3 length equals 14 residues. The CDR3 is CASSQQNSNQPQHF. For the CDR3, the DNA is TGTGCCAGCAGCCAACAGAATAGCAATCAGCCCCAGCATTTT.

The V gene is TRBV5-1, the J gene TRBJ2-7, with D unresolved. The CDR3 has 17 residues. Germline CDR1 and CDR2: SGHRS and YFSETQ. The V end lost 4 bases, the J end lost 1 base, and 21 bases lay between the germline ends. In DNA form, the CDR3 reads TGCGCCAGCAGCGCGCCCAATGAGGAAGACTGGTCCTACGAGCAGTACTTC. It is translated as CASSAPNEEDWSYEQYF.

The rearrangement uses TRBV19 and TRBJ2-2; D gene ambiguous. V lost 4 bases and J 3 bases, leaving 12 bases between the germline ends. CDR3 length: 15 amino acids. CDR1 is LNHDA, CDR2 SQIVND, per germline (reference sequence). The CDR3 reads CASSTTSLDTGELFF. As DNA, the CDR3 is TGTGCCAGTAGTACTACCTCTCTGGACACCGGGGAGCTGTTTTTT.

The chain is built from TRBV6-1 and TRBJ1-5; D uncertain. Trimming left V 1 base short and J 1 base short, with 8 bases between. Germline-derived CDR1 and CDR2 are MNHNS and SASEGT. The CDR3 loop spans 15 amino acids. This CDR3 reads CASSEEGGSNQPQHF. The CDR3 DNA follows: TGTGCCAGCAGTGAAGAAGGCGGAAGCAATCAGCCCCAGCATTTT.

This chain links TRBV10-2 with TRBJ2-7; D might be TRBD2 (7 bases). Trimming took 8 bases from V and 1 from J, leaving 15 bases between them. This CDR3 region has 14 residues. CDR1 is WSHSY, CDR2 SAAADI, per germline. The CDR3 DNA reads as TGCGCCAGCGGGGGGGGGCAGTGGTCCTACGAGCAGTACTTC. Protein product: CASGGGQWSYEQYF.

The chain joins TRBV5-1 to TRBJ2-7, with TRBD1 identical over 8 bases. The CDR3 covers 14 residues. Germline CDR1 is SGHRS and CDR2 is YFSETQ. V shed 2 bases and J 2 bases; nucleotides not matched to a gene: 3. The CDR3: CASSFLTGAYEQYF. The CDR3 bases are TGCGCCAGCAGCTTTTTGACAGGGGCCTACGAGCAGTACTTC.

The rearrangement uses TRBV3-1 (or the pseudogene TRBV3-2) and TRBJ2-1; possibly TRBD2 for D (6 bases). Germline V gene data show CDR1 as LGHDT and CDR2 as YNNKEL (reference sequence). The CDR3 has 18 amino acids. V dropped 3 bases and J dropped 7 bases, with 25 bases sitting between them. The CDR3 DNA is TGTGCCAGCAGCCACAAAGCCCAACCGGGACTGGGGCGGAATGAGCAGTTCTTC. Its protein product is CASSHKAQPGLGRNEQFF.

This clone was observed a single time. The chain links TRBV6-2 or TRBV6-3 to TRBJ2-7; 9 nucleotides agree with TRBD2. The CDR3 is 16 amino acids. The germline V gene has CDR1 MNHEY and CDR2 SVGEGT. V shed 6 bases and J 2 bases; nucleotides not matched to a gene: 11. Here the CDR3 DNA reads TGTGCCAGCAGCCGGATACCGGGACTAGCCACCTACGAGCAGTACTTC. Its translation is CASSRIPGLATYEQYF.

J is TRBJ1-1 and V is TRBV29-1; unclear D gene. From germline, CDR1 is SQVTM and CDR2 ANQGSEA. The V end was cut by 3 bases, the J end by 1 base, with 3 bases between. This CDR3 is 11 amino acids long. In DNA, the CDR3 is TGCAGCGTTGACGGGAACACTGAAGCTTTCTTT. It is translated as CSVDGNTEAFF. Complete variable domain (other parts from reference TRBV29-1 and TRBJ1-1): SAVISQKPSRDICQRGTSLTIQCQVDSQVTMMFWYRQQPGQSLTLIATANQGSEATYESGFVIDKFPISRPNLTFSTLTVSNMSPEDSSIYLCSVDGNTEAFFGQGTRLTVV.

J is TRBJ1-1 and V is TRBV5-1; D is perhaps TRBD1 (6 bases). This CDR3 comprises 16 residues. Germline V gene sequence: CDR1 SGHRS, CDR2 YFSETQ. The ends were cut back, 4 bases at V and 0 bases at J, with 16 bases in the middle. The CDR3 nucleotides read TGCGCCAGCAGCCAACCGCTAACAGGGTTGAACACTGAAGCTTTCTTT. Its translation is CASSQPLTGLNTEAFF.

The genes are TRBV28 and TRBJ2-7; D is perhaps TRBD2 (7 bases). The CDR3 is 18 amino acids. Between the trimmed V and J ends, which lost 3 bases and 0 bases, there was a span of 21 bases. Germline V lookup: CDR1 MDHEN, CDR2 SYDVKM. In DNA, the CDR3 is TGTGCCAGCAGTTTGGGACACTTGCTAGCGGCGAGCTCCTACGAGCAGTACTTC. This sequence encodes CASSLGHLLAASSYEQYF.

The CDR3 DNA is TGTGCCAGCTCCTCGATGGACAGGATTAATGGCTACACCTTC. Protein: CASSSMDRINGYTF. The chain is built from TRBV18 and TRBJ1-2; 7 bases fit TRBD1. This CDR3 region has 14 residues. J gave up 6 bases and V 6 bases, and 10 bases lay outside the gene matches. Looked up from germline, CDR1 is KGHSH and CDR2 is LQKENI. The whole variable domain, filled in from reference TRBV18 and TRBJ1-2, reads NAGVMQNPRHLVRRRGQEARLRCSPMKGHSHVYWYRQLPEEGLKFMVYLQKENIIDESGMPKERFSAEFPKEGPSILRIQQVVRGDSAAYFCASSSMDRINGYTFGSGTRLTVV.

This clone was seen a single time. The rearrangement links TRBV11-3 to TRBJ2-1; D is perhaps TRBD2 (6 bases). The CDR3 runs to 14 residues. CDR1 and CDR2 (germline): SGHNT, YENEEA. V was shortened by 4 bases and J by 1 base, with 8 bases between the two germline ends. This CDR3 is CASSSGGSYNEQFF. Written as DNA, the CDR3 is TGTGCCAGCAGCTCTGGGGGGTCCTACAATGAGCAGTTCTTC.

CDR3 sequence reads: CASSLGFGNQPQHF. Written as DNA, the CDR3 is TGTGCCAGCAGCTTAGGGTTCGGGAATCAGCCCCAGCATTTT. The rearrangement joins TRBV13 to TRBJ1-5; no definite D call. Germline V CDR1 and CDR2: PRHDT, FYEKMQ (reference sequence). Trimming cost V 0 bases and J 4 bases, with 7 bases left between them. The CDR3 contains 14 residues.

The chain carries TRBV5-6 and TRBJ2-5, with 10 bases matching TRBD2. In germline, CDR1 is SGHDT, CDR2 YYEEEE. The CDR3 totals 14 residues. The V gene end was trimmed by 4 bases and the J gene end by 5 bases; junction bases not matched to a gene: 5. CDR3 nucleotide sequence: TGTGCCAGCAGCCCGTTGACTAGCGGGGAGACCCAGTACTTC. Translating it yields CASSPLTSGETQYF.

V is TRBV12-3 or TRBV12-4 and J is TRBJ1-5; no definite D call. The CDR3 extends over 13 amino acids. The V and J ends lost 3 bases and 7 bases respectively, with 10 bases between them. The CDR3 reads CASSFELIQPQHF. The DNA of the CDR3 is TGTGCCAGCAGTTTCGAGTTGATCCAGCCCCAGCATTTT.

The chain uses TRBV10-3 and TRBJ2-7; no definite D call. The CDR3 is 14 amino acids. Trimming took 6 bases from V and 1 from J, leaving 13 bases between them. CDR1 is ENHRY, CDR2 SYGVKD, per germline. The CDR3 coding sequence is TGTGCCATCAGCGAGGTAGCACGGTCCTACGAGCAGTACTTC. Protein product: CAISEVARSYEQYF.